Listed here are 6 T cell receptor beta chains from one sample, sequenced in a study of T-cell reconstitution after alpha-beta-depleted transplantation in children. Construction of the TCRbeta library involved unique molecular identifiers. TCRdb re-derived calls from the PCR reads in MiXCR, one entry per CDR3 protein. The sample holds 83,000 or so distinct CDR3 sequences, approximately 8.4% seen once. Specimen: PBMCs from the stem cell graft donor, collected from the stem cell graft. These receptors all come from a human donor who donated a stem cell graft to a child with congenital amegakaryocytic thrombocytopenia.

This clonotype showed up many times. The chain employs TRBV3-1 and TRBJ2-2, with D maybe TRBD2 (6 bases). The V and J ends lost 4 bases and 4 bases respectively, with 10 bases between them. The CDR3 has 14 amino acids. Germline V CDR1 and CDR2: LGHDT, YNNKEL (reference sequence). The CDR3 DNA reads TGTGCCAGCAGCCCCCGGGAGCTCACCGGGGAGCTGTTTTTT. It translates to CASSPRELTGELFF.

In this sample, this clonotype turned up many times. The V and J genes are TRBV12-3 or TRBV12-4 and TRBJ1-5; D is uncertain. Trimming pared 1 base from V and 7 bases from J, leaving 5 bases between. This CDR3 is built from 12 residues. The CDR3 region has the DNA TGTGCCAGCAGTTTAGGAGGGCAGCCCCAGCATTTT. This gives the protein CASSLGGQPQHF.

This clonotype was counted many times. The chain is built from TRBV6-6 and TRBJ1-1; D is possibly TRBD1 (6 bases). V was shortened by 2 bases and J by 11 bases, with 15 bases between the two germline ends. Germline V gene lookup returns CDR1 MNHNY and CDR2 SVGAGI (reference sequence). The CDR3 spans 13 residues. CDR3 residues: CASSYEAGDVAFF. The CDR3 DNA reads TGTGCCAGCAGTTACGAGGCAGGGGACGTGGCTTTCTTT.

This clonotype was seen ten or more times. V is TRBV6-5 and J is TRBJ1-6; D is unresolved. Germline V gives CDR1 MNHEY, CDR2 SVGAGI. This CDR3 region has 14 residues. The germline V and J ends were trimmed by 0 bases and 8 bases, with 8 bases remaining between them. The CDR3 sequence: CASSYSIQDSPLHF. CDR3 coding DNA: TGTGCCAGCAGTTACTCGATTCAGGATTCACCCCTCCACTTT.

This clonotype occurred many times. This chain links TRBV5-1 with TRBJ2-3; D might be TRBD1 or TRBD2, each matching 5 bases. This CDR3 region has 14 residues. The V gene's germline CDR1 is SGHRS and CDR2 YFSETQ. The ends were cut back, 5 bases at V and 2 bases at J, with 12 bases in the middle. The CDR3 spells CASRSGPDTDTQYF. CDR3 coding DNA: TGCGCCAGCAGGTCGGGACCCGACACAGATACGCAGTATTTT.

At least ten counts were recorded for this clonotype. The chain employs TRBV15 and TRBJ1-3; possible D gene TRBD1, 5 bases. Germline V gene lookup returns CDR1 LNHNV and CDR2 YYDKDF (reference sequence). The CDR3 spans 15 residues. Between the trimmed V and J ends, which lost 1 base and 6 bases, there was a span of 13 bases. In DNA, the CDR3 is TGTGCCACCAGCAGAGGAGCGGCAGGGATAAACACCATATATTTT. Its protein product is CATSRGAAGINTIYF.